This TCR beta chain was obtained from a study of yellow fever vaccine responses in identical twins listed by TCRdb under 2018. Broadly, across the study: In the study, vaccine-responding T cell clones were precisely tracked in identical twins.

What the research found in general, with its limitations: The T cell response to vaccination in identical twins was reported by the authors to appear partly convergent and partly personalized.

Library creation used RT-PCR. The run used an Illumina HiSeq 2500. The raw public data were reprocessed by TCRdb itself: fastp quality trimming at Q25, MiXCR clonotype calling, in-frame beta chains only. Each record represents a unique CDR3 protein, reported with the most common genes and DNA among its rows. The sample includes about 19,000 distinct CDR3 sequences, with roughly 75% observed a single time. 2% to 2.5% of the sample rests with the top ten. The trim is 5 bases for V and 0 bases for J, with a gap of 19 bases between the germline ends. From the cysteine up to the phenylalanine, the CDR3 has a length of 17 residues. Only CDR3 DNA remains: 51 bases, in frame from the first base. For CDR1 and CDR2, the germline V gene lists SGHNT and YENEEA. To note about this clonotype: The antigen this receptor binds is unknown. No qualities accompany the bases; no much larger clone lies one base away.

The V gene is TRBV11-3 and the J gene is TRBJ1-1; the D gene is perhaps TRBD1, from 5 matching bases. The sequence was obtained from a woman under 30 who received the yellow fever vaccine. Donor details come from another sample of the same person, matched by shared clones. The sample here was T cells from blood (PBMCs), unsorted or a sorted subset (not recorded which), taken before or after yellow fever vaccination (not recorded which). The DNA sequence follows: TGTGCCAGCAGCCCTTATAACCGACAGCGCATGAACACTGAAGCTTTCTTT. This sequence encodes CASSPYNRQRMNTEAFF. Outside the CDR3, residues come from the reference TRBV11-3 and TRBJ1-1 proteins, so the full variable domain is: EAGVVQSPRYKIIEKKQPVAFWCNPISGHNTLYWYLQNLGQGPELLIRYENEEAVDDSQLPKDRFSAERLKGVDSTLKIQPAELGDSAVYLCASSPYNRQRMNTEAFFGQGTRLTVV.